The next 11 T cell receptor beta chains were all read from a single sample in a study of T cell repertoires in ileal Crohn's disease. Repertoires were generated with immunoSEQ multiplex PCR, while TCRdb's copy carries only in-frame clones and drops some. This table holds 14,000 or so clones, 78% found once. The sample consisted of ileal tissue. The receptors shown here come from an adult with Crohn's disease.

The genes are TRBV5-1 and TRBJ1-2, with 7 bases fitting TRBD1. The CDR3 is 14 residues long. V was clipped by 4 bases and J by 8 bases; unmatched bases: 11. Germline V lookup: CDR1 SGHRS, CDR2 YFSETQ. The CDR3 spells CASSIEGAVRGYTF. CDR3 in DNA: TGCGCCAGCAGCATCGAGGGGGCGGTTCGGGGCTACACCTTC.

The chain links TRBV5-6 to TRBJ2-5; D is perhaps TRBD1 (6 bases). Per the germline V gene, CDR1 is SGHDT and CDR2 is YYEEEE. The CDR3 sequence is 14 residues long. V was clipped by 3 bases and J by 4 bases, with 13 bases between them. CDR3 sequence: CASSSLQGRETQYF. The CDR3 nucleotides read TGTGCCAGCAGCTCCCTGCAGGGGCGAGAGACCCAGTACTTC.

A single count supports this clone. The chain carries TRBV2 and TRBJ2-2; D is unclear. CDR1 SNHLY and CDR2 FYNNEI come from the germline V gene. Deletions cut 4 bases from V and 4 bases from J, with 10 bases between. The CDR3 has 14 residues. CDR3 bases: TGTGCCAGCAGTGCGCTTAGGAGCACCGGGGAGCTGTTTTTT. Translation gives CASSALRSTGELFF.

This clone is a singleton in its sample. CDR3 sequence (DNA): TGTGCCAGCAGCAGAGACAGGGGGCGGACTGAAGCTTTCTTT. It codes for CASSRDRGRTEAFF. V usage is TRBV5-6 and J usage is TRBJ1-1; TRBD1 matches at 10 bases. V gave up 4 bases and J gave up 5 bases; unmatched junction bases: 5. The CDR3 spans 14 residues. The germline gives CDR1 SGHDT, CDR2 YYEEEE.

This sequence joins TRBV2 and TRBJ1-1; D is uncertain. V lost 7 bases, J lost 1 base, and 16 bases lay in between. The CDR3 consists of 15 residues. Per germline, CDR1 SNHLY and CDR2 FYNNEI. The CDR3 reads CASTADLSGNTEAFF. The CDR3 DNA reads TGTGCCAGCACCGCCGACCTATCAGGGAACACTGAAGCTTTCTTT.

J is TRBJ1-6 and V is TRBV5-1, with a weak D call TRBD1 (5 bases). CDR1 SGHRS and CDR2 YFSETQ come from the germline V gene. CDR3 size: 16 residues. With 0 bases removed from V and 9 bases from J, the gap between germline ends came to 16 bases. The CDR3 region has the DNA TGCGCCAGCAGCTTGGTTCCGGCAGGGATTAGTTCACCCCTCCACTTT. This encodes CASSLVPAGISSPLHF.

The gene calls are TRBV9 and TRBJ2-5; the match to TRBD2 covers 16 bases. V lost 4 bases and J lost 5; bases outside the gene matches: 8. The CDR3 extends over 17 amino acids. Per germline, CDR1 SGDLS and CDR2 YYNGEE. The CDR3 spells CASSPGTSGGAGETQYF. The CDR3 DNA sequence: TGTGCCAGCAGCCCGGGGACTAGCGGGGGGGCCGGGGAGACCCAGTACTTC.

The chain is built from TRBV5-1 and TRBJ1-2, with TRBD1 identical over 8 bases. The CDR3 sequence is 13 residues long. Trimming took 3 bases from V and 8 from J; bases not matched to a gene: 6. CDR1 and CDR2 (germline): SGHRS, YFSETQ. The CDR3 sequence is CASSWTGYNGYTF. CDR3 DNA: TGCGCCAGCAGCTGGACAGGGTACAACGGCTACACCTTC.

The rearrangement links TRBV7-3 to TRBJ2-7; TRBD2 matches at 7 bases. CDR3 length: 13 residues. V shed 3 bases, J shed 1 base, and the junction held 0 bases outside the gene matches. Germline values: CDR1 SGHTA, CDR2 FQGTGA. For the CDR3, the DNA is TGTGCCAGCAGCTTGCGGGGGTCCTACGAGCAGTACTTC. It translates to CASSLRGSYEQYF.

This chain joins TRBV7-2 and TRBJ1-3; D is undetermined. The germline V gene has CDR1 SGHTA and CDR2 FQGNSA. CDR3 length equals 14 residues. V gave up 5 bases and J gave up 6 bases, with 14 bases separating them. The CDR3 DNA sequence: TGTGCCAGCAGCCCGCCGGGTTCTCAAAACACCATATATTTT. Translation: CASSPPGSQNTIYF.

This clone was observed once. This chain uses TRBV2 with TRBJ1-6, with D possibly TRBD1 on 6 matching bases. The germline CDR1 and CDR2 sequences are SNHLY and FYNNEI. The CDR3 loop spans 12 amino acids. The V end lost 6 bases, the J end lost 15 bases, and 15 bases lay between the germline ends. In DNA form, the CDR3 reads TGTGCCAGCAGCAGAGACAGGTCGGGCCTCCACTTT. This translates into CASSRDRSGLHF.